The 6 T cell receptor beta chains below all came from one sample that was sequenced in a study of cytomegalovirus exposure and HLA in healthy donors. Primers: 60 Vbeta forward and 13 Jbeta reverse. Repertoires were generated with immunoSEQ multiplex PCR, while TCRdb's copy carries only in-frame clones and drops some. The sample has around 200,000 clones, 75% to 90% seen once; the top ten hold roughly 0.32%. Sequenced input: PBMCs. These receptors were collected from a young woman in good health and CMV-seronegative.

The rearrangement uses TRBV30 and TRBJ2-7; D gene unclear. Germline-derived CDR1 and CDR2 are GTSNPN and SVGIG (reference sequence). V lost 4 bases and J 3 bases, leaving 13 bases between the germline ends. CDR3 length: 13 residues. CDR3 in amino acids: CAWNRQRFYEQYF. The CDR3 DNA reads TGTGCCTGGAATAGGCAGCGATTCTACGAGCAGTACTTC. The full variable domain, in which reference TRBV30 and TRBJ2-7 provide the parts outside the CDR3, is SQTIHQWPATLVQPVGSPLSLECTVEGTSNPNLYWYRQAAGRGLQLLFYSVGIGQISSEVPQNLSASRPQDRQFILSSKKLLLSDSGFYLCAWNRQRFYEQYFGPGTRLTVT.

The rearrangement uses TRBV28 and TRBJ2-1; tentative D call: TRBD1 (6 bases). The CDR3 length is 15 residues. From germline, CDR1 is MDHEN and CDR2 SYDVKM. With 1 base removed from V and 4 bases from J, the gap between germline ends came to 11 bases. The CDR3 protein is CASSLYQGKYNEQFF. The CDR3 DNA reads TGTGCCAGCAGTTTATACCAGGGGAAATACAATGAGCAGTTCTTC.

The V and J genes are TRBV6-1 and TRBJ2-5; unclear D gene. V lost 6 bases to trimming and J lost 2 bases, with 4 bases between them. The CDR3 sequence is 11 residues long. Germline V gene lookup returns CDR1 MNHNS and CDR2 SASEGT. The CDR3 is CASRLQETQYF. Here the CDR3 DNA reads TGTGCCAGCAGGTTACAAGAGACCCAGTACTTC.

The chain is built from TRBV9 and TRBJ2-3; TRBD2 agrees at 11 bases. Losses at the gene ends were 4 bases for V and 5 bases for J; bases not matched to a gene: 15. The CDR3 contains 18 residues. Germline values: CDR1 SGDLS, CDR2 YYNGEE. CDR3 protein: CASSPPWGGLAGGDTQYF. DNA for the CDR3: TGTGCCAGCAGCCCCCCATGGGGAGGGCTAGCGGGGGGAGATACGCAGTATTTT.

V gene TRBV7-8 combines with J gene TRBJ1-2; 8 bases agree with TRBD1. With 3 bases clipped from V and 2 bases from J, the junction kept 8 bases outside the gene matches. Germline values: CDR1 SGHVS, CDR2 FQNEAQ. The CDR3 covers 16 residues. CDR3 sequence: CASSFGQGALNYGYTF. The CDR3 DNA follows: TGTGCCAGCAGCTTCGGTCAGGGGGCTTTGAACTATGGCTACACCTTC.

Remarks on this clone: Other DNA sequences in the same sample also yield this CDR3. The CDR3 bases are TGTGCCAGCAGTTACAGGGGCGCCTACGAGCAGTACTTC. Protein product: CASSYRGAYEQYF. The chain combines TRBV27 with TRBJ2-7, with 7 bases lining up with TRBD1. CDR1 and CDR2 (germline): MNHEY, SMNVEV (reference sequence). Unmatched junction bases numbered 2, after V lost 4 bases and J lost 2 bases. CDR3 length: 13 residues.